A selection of T cell receptor beta chains follows, all from one sample in a study of T cells in Graves' hyperthyroidism and ophthalmopathy. TCRdb analysed the multiplex PCR reads with MiXCR anew, one entry per CDR3 protein. The data hold about 640,000 distinct CDR3 sequences, with over 40% observed a single time. The source material was peripheral blood or thyroid tissue (not recorded which). The receptors stem from an adult man with Graves' disease, either hyperthyroidism or ophthalmopathy (not recorded which). The CDR3 runs from the conserved cysteine through the conserved F or W. A D gene is named only where the DNA matches it firmly. Rows may omit the clone size; those that give it use once, few, many or a size class.

>TRBJ2-5|few|.|TRBV20-1
TGCAGTGCTAGAGTGGGGTATAGGGGGGGCCAAGAGACCCAGTACTTC
CSARVGYRGGQETQYF
>TRBJ1-1|.|TRBD1|TRBV5-4
TGTGCCTCCCGGGACAGGGGGCGGAACGCTGGCACTGAAGCTTTCTTT
CASRDRGRNAGTEAFF
>TRBJ1-1|.|.|TRBV19
TGTGCCAGCTCACCTAGCAGGGAGGACACTGAAGCTTTCTTT
CASSPSREDTEAFF
>TRBJ1-2|few|.|TRBV6-5
TGTGCCAGCAGTTCCAACCGGGACGAGTATGGCTACACCTTC
CASSSNRDEYGYTF
>TRBJ2-2|.|.|TRBV20-1
TGCAGTGCTAGAGAACTAGCCTCCGGGGAGCTGTTTTTT
CSARELASGELFF
>TRBJ1-3|many|.|TRBV10-2
TGCGCCAGCAGTGAGTGGGCTGCGGAAATATATTTT
CASSEWAAEIYF
>TRBJ2-5|.|TRBD2|TRBV15
TGTGCCACCAGCAGAGACCCGGGACTAGCGGGAGAAAAGACCCAGTACTTC
CATSRDPGLAGEKTQYF
>TRBJ1-2|.|.|TRBV7-9
TGTGCCAGCAGCTTCTATTCGTGGCCAGGAATCTACACCTTC
CASSFYSWPGIYTF
>TRBJ1-2|many|.|TRBV19
TGTGCCAACTCACGGGACGGCTATGGCTACACCTTC
CANSRDGYGYTF
>TRBJ1-1|few|TRBD1|TRBV7-9
TGTGCCAGCAGCCCCCTTGGACAGGGAACTACGGGGGCTTTCTTT
CASSPLGQGTTGAFF
>TRBJ1-6|.|.|TRBV25-1
TGTGCCAGCAGTGTCACGCGTTCACCCCTCCACTTT
CASSVTRSPLHF
>TRBJ2-7|.|TRBD1|TRBV2
TGTGCCAGCAGGGCCCGGACAGGGGGCTCCTACGAGCAGTACTTC
CASRARTGGSYEQYF
>TRBJ2-7|many|.|TRBV6-6
TGTGCCAGCAGTTACTCGAATCGGCTTTTAGGGGGATACGAGCAGTACTTC
CASSYSNRLLGGYEQYF
>TRBJ1-5|.|TRBD1|TRBV20-1
TGCAGTGCTGGGGTTCGACAGGGGAATCAGCCCCAGCATTTT
CSAGVRQGNQPQHF
>TRBJ1-2|.|.|TRBV7-2
TGTGCCAGCTCCCAAGGGGTAACTGGCTACACCTTC
CASSQGVTGYTF
>TRBJ2-2|few|TRBD2|TRBV9
TGTGCCAGCAGCGTAGTAGCGGGAGCCGGGGAGCTGTTTTTT
CASSVVAGAGELFF
>TRBJ1-2|.|.|TRBV12-3/TRBV12-4
TGTGCCAGCAGTCTTATAGGAGGGGGGCACGGCTACACCTTC
CASSLIGGGHGYTF
>TRBJ1-6|.|.|TRBV28
TGTGCCAGCAGTCCCCCTAGGCAGAATTCACCCCTCCACTTT
CASSPPRQNSPLHF
>TRBJ1-1|.|.|TRBV11-3
TGTGCCAGCAGCACGAGGACAGTAACTGAAGCTTTCTTT
CASSTRTVTEAFF
>TRBJ1-2|.|.|TRBV12-3/TRBV12-4
TGTGCCAGCAGTTTATGGCAGGGGCCAAACTATGGCTACACCTTC
CASSLWQGPNYGYTF
>TRBJ1-6|.|.|TRBV10-3
TGTGCCATCAGTGAGTCAGGGCCCAATTCACCCCTCCACTTT
CAISESGPNSPLHF
>TRBJ1-2|.|.|TRBV13
TGTGCCAGCAGCTTGCGGGACACCTCGTCCCTGAACTATGGCTACACCTTC
CASSLRDTSSLNYGYTF
>TRBJ1-5|few|.|TRBV6-5
TGTGCCAGCAGGGGCGTCAGGGTGGGCAATCAGCCCCAGCATTTT
CASRGVRVGNQPQHF
>TRBJ1-1|few|.|TRBV2
TGTGCCAGCAGCGAAAACCTCGGGTCTGCAGCTTTCTTT
CASSENLGSAAFF
>TRBJ1-1|many|.|TRBV19
TGTGCCAGTAGTGGTGAACAGTGGGGCACTGAAGCTTTCTTT
CASSGEQWGTEAFF
>TRBJ2-6|.|.|TRBV24-1
TGTGCCACCAGTGATGGGCAGGGGCACGGGGCCAACGTCCTGACTTTC
CATSDGQGHGANVLTF
>TRBJ1-2|.|TRBD1|TRBV15
TGTGCCACCAGCAGAGACGGGACAGGGTCCGGCTACACCTTC
CATSRDGTGSGYTF
>TRBJ2-5|.|TRBD2|TRBV7-3
TGTGCCAGCACCCTCTTAGCGGGAGGAACTGAGACCCAATACTTC
CASTLLAGGTETQYF
>TRBJ1-1|.|TRBD1|TRBV7-9
TGTGCCAGCAGCTCAGAAAATGGACAGGGCGACACTGAAGCTTTCTTT
CASSSENGQGDTEAFF
>TRBJ1-6|.|.|TRBV13
TGTGCCAGCAGCTTCGGGACTCGGGGACATTCACCCCTCCACTTT
CASSFGTRGHSPLHF
>TRBJ1-6|many|.|TRBV6-5
TGTGCCAGCAGTTACATGGGGGATTTAGGTTCACCCCTCCACTTT
CASSYMGDLGSPLHF
>TRBJ1-2|.|.|TRBV7-9
TGTGCCAGCAGCTTAACCAGGGGTGACTATGGCTACACCTTC
CASSLTRGDYGYTF
>TRBJ1-5|few|.|TRBV15
TGTGCCACCAGCAGAGAGGTTCGTCAGCTCTACAATCAGCCCCAGCATTTT
CATSREVRQLYNQPQHF
>TRBJ2-7|.|.|TRBV3-1
TGTGCCAGCAGCCTCGCGGTGGGGGCCTACGAGCAGTACTTC
CASSLAVGAYEQYF
>TRBJ2-7|.|.|TRBV11-2
TGTGAATCCGGGACCCGATACGAGCAGTACTTC
CESGTRYEQYF
>TRBJ1-2|.|TRBD1|TRBV29-1
TGCAGCGTTGAAGATGGGACAGGGGAAAGGGGCTACACCTTC
CSVEDGTGERGYTF
>TRBJ1-3|many|.|TRBV10-3
TGTGCCATCACTCAGCAGAACTCTGGAAACACCATATATTTT
CAITQQNSGNTIYF
>TRBJ2-7|few|.|TRBV3-1
TGTGCCAGCAAGGGGTACGGGACCTACGAGCAGTACTTC
CASKGYGTYEQYF
>TRBJ2-7|many|.|TRBV7-2
TGCGCCAGCAGCCCGGGTGGGCTCTACGAGCAGTACTTC
CASSPGGLYEQYF
>TRBJ1-2|.|TRBD1|TRBV5-5
TGTGCCAGCAGCTTGGATCAGGGGGGATATGGCTACACCTTC
CASSLDQGGYGYTF
>TRBJ1-5|many|.|TRBV10-2
TGCGCCAGCAGTGAGTCGTCGGGGGCGCGACAGCCCCAGCATTTT
CASSESSGARQPQHF
>TRBJ2-5|.|TRBD1|TRBV12-3/TRBV12-4
TGTGCCAGCAGTTCCCCGGACAGGGTCGAGGAGACCCAGTACTTC
CASSSPDRVEETQYF
>TRBJ2-7|.|.|TRBV11-1
TGTGCCAGCACCGCCGCGGGGCTCAAGGGGCAGTACTTC
CASTAAGLKGQYF
>TRBJ1-6|.|.|TRBV20-1
TGCAATGCTAGAGATATCGATGCAACAGGCGTAAATTCACCCCTCCACTTT
CNARDIDATGVNSPLHF
>TRBJ2-7|.|.|TRBV6-1
TGTGCCAGCAGCTCAACGGGGTACCCCTACGAGCAGTACTTC
CASSSTGYPYEQYF
>TRBJ2-5|.|TRBD1|TRBV2
TGTGCCAGCAGTTACCGGGACAGGGGTGCTCGAGAGACCCAGTACTTC
CASSYRDRGARETQYF
>TRBJ1-2|.|TRBD1|TRBV7-9
TGTGCCAGCAGCCTACAGGGGGCGCATGCCTACACCTTC
CASSLQGAHAYTF
>TRBJ2-5|.|.|TRBV24-1
TGTGCCAGCAGTCCACTAGCAGCTAGGTACCAAGAGACCCAGTACTTC
CASSPLAARYQETQYF
>TRBJ2-7|.|.|TRBV12-3/TRBV12-4
TGTGCCAGCAGTTATCTCCAACTGGACGGTCTCTCCTACGAGCAGTACTTC
CASSYLQLDGLSYEQYF
>TRBJ1-1|.|.|TRBV7-2
TGTGCCAGCAGCTTAGTTGGGGGCTTCACTGAAGCTTTCTTT
CASSLVGGFTEAFF
>TRBJ1-1|.|.|TRBV9
TGTGCCAGCAGCGTAGAGGTAGCGAACACTGAAGCTTTCTTT
CASSVEVANTEAFF
>TRBJ2-2|few|TRBD1|TRBV15
TGTGCCACCAGGGGACAGGGGGCCAAGAACACCGGGGAGCTGTTTTTT
CATRGQGAKNTGELFF
>TRBJ2-7|.|.|TRBV10-3
TGTGCCAGCAGTGATTACTCCAGCTCCTACGAGCAGTACTTC
CASSDYSSSYEQYF
>TRBJ2-7|.|.|TRBV29-1
TGCAGCGGGACACCTTCCTACGAGCAGTACTTC
CSGTPSYEQYF
>TRBJ1-5|.|TRBD1|TRBV29-1
TGCAGCGTTGCAAGTGGGACAGGGAGCAATCAGCCCCAGCATTTT
CSVASGTGSNQPQHF
>TRBJ1-6|.|.|TRBV25-1
TGTGCCAGCCTCCGACAGGTTCGGGATTCACCCCTCCACTTT
CASLRQVRDSPLHF
>TRBJ1-2|few|.|TRBV20-1
TGCAGTGCTAGAGATCCCAACAGGGCTAACTATGGCTACACCTTC
CSARDPNRANYGYTF
>TRBJ1-2|.|.|TRBV25-1
TGTGCCAGCAGTCGGCTGACAGAGAGCTATGGCTACACCTTC
CASSRLTESYGYTF
>TRBJ1-2|.|.|TRBV6-5
TGTGCCAGCAGTCCAACCGGGACACCCGATGGCTACACCTTC
CASSPTGTPDGYTF